Below, 28 T cell receptor beta chains from the same sample are listed, as sequenced in a study of T cells in Graves' hyperthyroidism and ophthalmopathy. TCR beta CDR3 sequences were amplified from RNA transcripts. In the first-round RT-PCR of the TCR CDR3, the HTBI primer set was used. Using its own MiXCR run on the multiplex PCR reads, TCRdb lists one record per CDR3 protein. The data hold about 350,000 distinct CDR3 sequences, with about 18% observed a single time. Material for sequencing was blood. The receptor source for this set is a woman aged 25 to 39 with Graves' hyperthyroidism that later progressed to Graves' ophthalmopathy.

The J gene is TRBJ1-1, the V gene TRBV19, with 7 bases matching TRBD1. The CDR3 runs to 15 residues. The V and J ends lost 7 bases and 0 bases, in that order; junction bases with no gene match: 8. Germline V gene data show CDR1 as LNHDA and CDR2 as SQIVND (reference sequence). Written as DNA, the CDR3 is TGTGCCAGTACAAAAGGGGACAGTTTGAACACTGAAGCTTTCTTT. Its translation is CASTKGDSLNTEAFF.

Concerning this clonotype: A read error may explain this, as a much larger clone is one base away. V usage is TRBV12-3 or TRBV12-4 and J usage is TRBJ1-3; perhaps TRBD1 as D (6 bases). The length of the CDR3 is 15 residues. The CDR3: CASSYGQLSGNTMYF. CDR3 sequence (DNA): TGTGCCAGCAGTTATGGACAGCTCTCTGGAAACACCATGTATTTT.

The chain has TRBV29-1 and TRBJ2-7; D tentatively fits TRBD1 or TRBD2 (5 bases each). This CDR3 comprises 14 residues. In germline, CDR1 is SQVTM, CDR2 ANQGSEA. Trimming cost V 6 bases and J 3 bases, with 18 bases left between them. CDR3 bases: TGCAGCGTCGGTAGAGGGACGGTTAGCTACGAGCAGTACTTC. This gives the protein CSVGRGTVSYEQYF.

This clonotype was counted many times. V is TRBV14 and J is TRBJ1-2, with TRBD1 matching 8 bases. Per the germline V gene, CDR1 is SGHDN and CDR2 is FVKESK. This CDR3 has 15 residues. With 2 bases clipped from V and 4 bases from J, the junction kept 6 bases outside the gene matches. The CDR3 bases are TGTGCCAGCAGCCAATCGGGGACAGGACCCTATGGCTACACCTTC. Protein sequence: CASSQSGTGPYGYTF.

This clonotype came up many times. This chain joins TRBV4-2 and TRBJ2-2, with 9 bases aligning to TRBD1. V dropped 0 bases and J dropped 5; count of bases not matched to a gene: 7. Germline CDR1 is LGHNA and CDR2 is YNFKEQ. CDR3 length equals 17 residues. The chain's CDR3 is CASSQDRGQGGTGELFF. The CDR3 DNA reads as TGTGCCAGCAGCCAAGATCGGGGACAGGGTGGAACCGGGGAGCTGTTTTTT.

The DNA for the CDR3 is TGTGCCATCTCCACGATGACTAGCGGTGCCTACGAGCAGTACTTC. Its protein product is CAISTMTSGAYEQYF. The J gene is TRBJ2-7, the V gene TRBV6-1; 9 positions match TRBD2. Germline V gene data show CDR1 as MNHNS and CDR2 as SASEGT. The V and J ends lost 10 bases and 2 bases, in that order; junction bases with no gene match: 12. The CDR3 is 15 amino acids.

This clonotype was counted at least ten times. The V call is TRBV10-3, the J call TRBJ2-3; D might be TRBD1 (5 bases). CDR3 length: 16 amino acids. Trimming removed 4 bases at V and 0 bases at J, with 14 bases between. Germline V gene sequence: CDR1 ENHRY, CDR2 SYGVKD. The CDR3 loop reads CAISGRTTGSTDTQYF. The DNA for the CDR3 is TGTGCCATCAGTGGCCGGACAACCGGAAGCACAGATACGCAGTATTTT.

This clonotype was picked up many times. The CDR3 DNA is TGTGCCAGCCGCAAGATTACAGGGGTGGGATCGGACTATGGCTACACCTTC. Translating it yields CASRKITGVGSDYGYTF. The rearrangement uses TRBV11-2 and TRBJ1-2; 7 bases are a match to TRBD1. The CDR3 extends over 17 amino acids. Trimming cost V 8 bases and J 3 bases; bases outside gene matches: 18. Per germline, CDR1 SGHAT and CDR2 FQNNGV. The complete variable domain, with remaining parts taken from reference TRBV11-2 and TRBJ1-2, reads EAGVAQSPRYKIIEKRQSVAFWCNPISGHATLYWYQQILGQGPKLLIQFQNNGVVDDSQLPKDRFSAERLKGVDSTLKIQPAKLEDSAVYLCASRKITGVGSDYGYTFGSGTRLTVV.

This clonotype was recorded a few times. The chain recombines TRBV4-1 with TRBJ1-1; perhaps TRBD1 as D (6 bases). The V gene lost 3 bases and the J gene lost 1 base, with 12 bases spanning the gap. Per germline, CDR1 MGHRA and CDR2 YSYEKL. This CDR3 contains 15 residues. CDR3 nucleotides: TGCGCCAGCAGCCAGCCTGGACAGCCGAACACTGAAGCTTTCTTT. It yields the protein CASSQPGQPNTEAFF.

This sequence joins TRBV9 and TRBJ2-2; 8 positions agree with TRBD2. Germline V gives CDR1 SGDLS, CDR2 YYNGEE. Unmatched junction bases numbered 2, after V lost 0 bases and J lost 1 base. The CDR3 consists of 16 residues. The CDR3: CASSVASGGNTGELFF. CDR3 DNA: TGTGCCAGCAGCGTAGCAAGCGGGGGGAACACCGGGGAGCTGTTTTTT.

As concerns this clonotype: At one end the junction does not follow the germline gene, possibly because of a read error. The V and J genes are TRBV5-5 and TRBJ1-5; D is ambiguous. The CDR3 has 13 residues. Germline V CDR1 and CDR2: SGHKS, YYEKEE (reference sequence). The CDR3 spells CASSQTFTQPQHF. Here the CDR3 DNA reads TGCGCCAGCAGCCAAACTTTCACGCAGCCCCAGCATTTT.

This clonotype was seen ten or more times. V is TRBV30 and J is TRBJ2-5; 8 nucleotides align to TRBD1. V shed 0 bases, J shed 2 bases, and the junction held 2 bases outside the gene matches. There are 14 residues in the CDR3. CDR1 is GTSNPN and CDR2 is SVGIG in the germline V gene (reference sequence). Here the CDR3 reads CAWSVQGGQETQYF. The CDR3, as DNA: TGTGCCTGGAGTGTACAGGGGGGTCAAGAGACCCAGTACTTC.

This clonotype was detected ten times or more. This chain uses TRBV12-3 or TRBV12-4 with TRBJ2-5, with TRBD2 matching 15 bases. This CDR3 spans 19 amino acids. Losses at the gene ends were 3 bases for V and 5 bases for J; bases not matched to a gene: 13. This CDR3 reads CASSFRPGLAGGTHETQYF. The CDR3 nucleotides are TGTGCCAGCAGTTTTAGGCCGGGACTAGCGGGAGGTACGCACGAGACCCAGTACTTC.

The chain recombines TRBV6-4 with TRBJ2-2, with a possible D match to TRBD2 (6 bases). With 0 bases removed from V and 5 bases from J, the gap between germline ends came to 13 bases. Looked up from germline, CDR1 is MRHNA and CDR2 is SNTAGT. The CDR3 spans 16 residues. The CDR3 bases are TGTGCCAGCAGTGACTCGCCGGGACTTCAGACCGGGGAGCTGTTTTTT. This codes for CASSDSPGLQTGELFF.

This clonotype was observed many times. The CDR3 sequence: CASSSIQGYSNQPQHF. CDR3 nucleotides: TGTGCCAGCAGTTCCATACAGGGGTATAGCAATCAGCCCCAGCATTTT. The rearrangement joins TRBV6-2 or TRBV6-3 to TRBJ1-5; 7 bases agree with TRBD1. V shed 4 bases, J shed 0 bases, and the junction held 6 bases outside the gene matches. The germline V gene encodes CDR1 MNHEY and CDR2 SVGEGT. This CDR3 spans 16 amino acids.

This clonotype was counted only a few times. The genes are TRBV28 and TRBJ1-1; D may be TRBD1 (6 bases). The length of the CDR3 is 14 residues. Germline V gene sequence: CDR1 MDHEN, CDR2 SYDVKM. V dropped 4 bases and J dropped 4 bases, with 13 bases sitting between them. The CDR3: CASSYTGLGTEAFF. The CDR3, as DNA: TGTGCCAGCAGTTATACAGGGTTGGGCACTGAAGCTTTCTTT.

This clonotype occurred many times. This chain connects TRBV7-8 to TRBJ2-1; 11 bases map to TRBD2. This CDR3 contains 15 residues. Trimming took 4 bases from V and 6 from J; bases not matched to a gene: 5. Germline V gene lookup returns CDR1 SGHVS and CDR2 FQNEAQ. CDR3 sequence (DNA): TGTGCCAGCAGCTCTCCAGGGACTAGCGGCAATGAGCAGTTCTTC. Protein: CASSSPGTSGNEQFF.

This clonotype was seen a handful of times. This could be a read error, since a much larger clone is one nucleotide away. The chain combines TRBV27 with TRBJ2-5; 7 bases align to TRBD1. The CDR3 loop spans 13 amino acids. The germline V gene has CDR1 MNHEY and CDR2 SMNVEV (reference sequence). J gave up 4 bases and V 4 bases, and 3 bases lay outside the gene matches. In DNA form, the CDR3 reads TGTGCCAGCAGTTGGGGACAGAGAGAGACCCAGTACTTC. This gives the protein CASSWGQRETQYF.

This clonotype was counted ten times or more. The rearrangement links TRBV15 to TRBJ1-1; D is ambiguous. There are 12 residues in the CDR3. Germline loops: CDR1 LNHNV, CDR2 YYDKDF (reference sequence). V dropped 0 bases and J dropped 9 bases, with 8 bases sitting between them. In DNA, the CDR3 is TGTGCCACCAGCAGAGATAGGGCACAAGCTTTCTTT. Translating gives CATSRDRAQAFF. The whole variable domain, remainder taken from reference TRBV15 and TRBJ1-1, is DAMVIQNPRYQVTQFGKPVTLSCSQTLNHNVMYWYQQKSSQAPKLLFHYYDKDFNNEADTPDNFQSRRPNTSFCFLDIRSPGLGDTAMYLCATSRDRAQAFFGQGTRLTVV.

This clonotype appeared once. This sequence joins TRBV28 and TRBJ1-1, with D possibly being TRBD1 (5 bases). Per germline, CDR1 MDHEN and CDR2 SYDVKM. Deletions cut 6 bases from V and 3 bases from J, with 20 bases between. The CDR3 spans 16 residues. The CDR3 loop reads CASSKPRGRVYTEAFF. DNA of the CDR3: TGTGCCAGCAGCAAACCCCGGGGGAGAGTATACACTGAAGCTTTCTTT.

This clonotype was detected only a few times. V and J are TRBV5-6 and TRBJ1-2; D is undetermined. The CDR3 totals 14 residues. The germline CDR1 and CDR2 sequences are SGHDT and YYEEEE. Trimming took off 0 bases at V and 4 bases at J, with 10 bases between the two ends. DNA for the CDR3: TGTGCCAGCAGCTTGGTGATCCCTACCTATGGCTACACCTTC. Translated: CASSLVIPTYGYTF.

This sequence joins TRBV5-1 and TRBJ2-2; unclear D gene. V was clipped by 0 bases and J by 0 bases, with 12 bases between them. CDR1 is SGHRS and CDR2 is YFSETQ in the germline V gene. CDR3 size: 17 residues. Written as DNA, the CDR3 is TGCGCCAGCAGCTTGGAAGGGCGGACCGCGAACACCGGGGAGCTGTTTTTT. It translates to CASSLEGRTANTGELFF. Full variable domain (missing parts from reference TRBV5-1 and TRBJ2-2): KAGVTQTPRYLIKTRGQQVTLSCSPISGHRSVSWYQQTPGQGLQFLFEYFSETQRNKGNFPGRFSGRQFSNSRSEMNVSTLELGDSALYLCASSLEGRTANTGELFFGEGSRLTVL.

The chain couples TRBV5-1 to TRBJ2-5; 9 nucleotides match TRBD1. J was trimmed by 5 bases and V by 6 bases; bases with no gene match: 11. From germline, CDR1 is SGHRS and CDR2 YFSETQ. This CDR3 region has 15 residues. CDR3 amino acids: CASNWGQGMEETQYF. The CDR3 coding sequence is TGCGCCAGCAACTGGGGACAGGGCATGGAGGAGACCCAGTACTTC.

This clonotype was detected many times. CDR3 sequence: CASRSGRIYGYTF. As DNA, the CDR3 is TGTGCCAGCAGATCGGGACGGATCTATGGCTACACCTTC. The chain recombines TRBV27 with TRBJ1-2; tentative D call: TRBD1 (5 bases). V was pared by 6 bases and J by 4 bases, with 12 bases between. Germline values: CDR1 MNHEY, CDR2 SMNVEV (reference sequence). There are 13 residues in the CDR3.

This clonotype showed up many times. This chain joins TRBV6-1 and TRBJ2-5, with 8 nucleotides matching TRBD1. The V and J ends lost 5 bases and 5 bases, in that order; junction bases with no gene match: 4. The CDR3 length is 13 residues. CDR1 is MNHNS, CDR2 SASEGT, per germline. CDR3 nucleotide sequence: TGTGCCAGCAGTCGGACAGGGAGGGAGACCCAGTACTTC. Translating it yields CASSRTGRETQYF.

The CDR3: CASSSPGLAGEVITDTQYF. The DNA of the CDR3 is TGTGCCAGCAGCTCCCCAGGACTAGCGGGAGAGGTAATCACAGATACGCAGTATTTT. The chain couples TRBV5-4 to TRBJ2-3, with TRBD2 matching over 13 bases. Per germline, CDR1 SGHNT and CDR2 YYREEE (reference sequence). J was trimmed by 2 bases and V by 3 bases; bases with no gene match: 12. The CDR3 consists of 19 residues.

This clonotype was observed a few times. This chain joins TRBV6-1 and TRBJ1-5, with D hard to call. The germline CDR1 and CDR2 sequences are MNHNS and SASEGT. The CDR3 loop spans 16 amino acids. Deletions cut 5 bases from V and 6 bases from J, with 20 bases between. The CDR3 protein is CASSSHWAGATQPQHF. CDR3 in DNA: TGTGCCAGCAGTAGTCACTGGGCAGGAGCGACTCAGCCCCAGCATTTT.

This clonotype was observed a few times. A much larger clone is a single base away; this may be a read error. This sequence joins TRBV12-3 or TRBV12-4 and TRBJ2-2; 8 bases map to TRBD2. The CDR3 is made up of 16 amino acids. The trim removed 2 bases at V and 4 bases at J, leaving 6 bases unmatched. The CDR3 DNA is TGTGCCAGCAGTTTATCTAGCGGGTACCTCACCGGGGAGCTGTTTTTT. This codes for CASSLSSGYLTGELFF.